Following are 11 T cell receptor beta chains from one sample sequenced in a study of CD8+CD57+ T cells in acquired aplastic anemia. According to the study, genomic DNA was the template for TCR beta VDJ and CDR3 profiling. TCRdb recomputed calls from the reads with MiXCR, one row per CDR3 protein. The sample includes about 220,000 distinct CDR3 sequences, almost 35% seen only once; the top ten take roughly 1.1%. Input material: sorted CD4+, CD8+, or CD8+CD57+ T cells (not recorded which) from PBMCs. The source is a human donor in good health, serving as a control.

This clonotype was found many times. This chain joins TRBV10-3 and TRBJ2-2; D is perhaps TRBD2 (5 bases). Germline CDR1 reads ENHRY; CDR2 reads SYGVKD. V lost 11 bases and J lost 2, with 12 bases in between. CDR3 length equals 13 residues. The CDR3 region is CAGRRENTGELFF. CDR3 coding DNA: TGTGCCGGTCGTCGGGAAAACACCGGGGAGCTGTTTTTT.

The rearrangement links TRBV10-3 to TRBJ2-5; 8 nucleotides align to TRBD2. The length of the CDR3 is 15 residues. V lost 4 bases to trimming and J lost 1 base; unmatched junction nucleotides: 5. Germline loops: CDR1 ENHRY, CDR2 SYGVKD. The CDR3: CAISGLLAGQETQYF. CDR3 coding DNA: TGTGCCATCAGTGGGCTCCTAGCGGGCCAAGAGACCCAGTACTTC.

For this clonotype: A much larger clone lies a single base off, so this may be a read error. CDR3 nucleotide sequence: TGTGCCAGCAGCGTAGGACGGAGACACTATGGCTACACCTTC. Translation gives CASSVGRRHYGYTF. The chain uses TRBV2 and TRBJ1-2, with unresolved D. With 6 bases removed from V and 3 bases from J, the gap between germline ends came to 14 bases. The CDR3 has 14 residues. Germline loops: CDR1 SNHLY, CDR2 FYNNEI.

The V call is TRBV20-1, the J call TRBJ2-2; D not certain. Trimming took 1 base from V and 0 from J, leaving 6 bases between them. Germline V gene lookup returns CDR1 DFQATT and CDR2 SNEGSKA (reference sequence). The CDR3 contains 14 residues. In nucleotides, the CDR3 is TGCAGTGCTAGAGGCAGCGCGAACACCGGGGAGCTGTTTTTT. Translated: CSARGSANTGELFF.

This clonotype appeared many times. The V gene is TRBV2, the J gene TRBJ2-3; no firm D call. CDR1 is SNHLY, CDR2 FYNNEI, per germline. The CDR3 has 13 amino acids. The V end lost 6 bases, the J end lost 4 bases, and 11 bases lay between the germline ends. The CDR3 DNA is TGTGCCAGCAGCAGGACCTCCCCAGATACGCAGTATTTT. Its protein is CASSRTSPDTQYF.

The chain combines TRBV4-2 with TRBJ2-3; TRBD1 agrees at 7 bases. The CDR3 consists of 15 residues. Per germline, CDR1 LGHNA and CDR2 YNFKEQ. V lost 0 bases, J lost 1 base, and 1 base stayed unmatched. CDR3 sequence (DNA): TGTGCCAGCAGCCAAGACGACAGGGGCACAGATACGCAGTATTTT. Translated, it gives CASSQDDRGTDTQYF.

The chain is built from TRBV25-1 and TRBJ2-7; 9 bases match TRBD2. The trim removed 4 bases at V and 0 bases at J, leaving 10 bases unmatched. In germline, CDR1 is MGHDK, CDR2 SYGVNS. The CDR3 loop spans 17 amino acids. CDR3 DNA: TGTGCCAGCAGTGCCGCCGTAGGTAGCGGGAGCTCCTACGAGCAGTACTTC. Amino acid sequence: CASSAAVGSGSSYEQYF.

The CDR3: CASSLASQLSMNTEAFF. In DNA form, the CDR3 reads TGCGCCAGCAGCTTGGCATCGCAGCTCAGCATGAACACTGAAGCTTTCTTT. The chain links TRBV5-1 to TRBJ1-1; D is undetermined. This CDR3 spans 17 amino acids. Deletions cut 0 bases from V and 0 bases from J, with 15 bases between. The germline gives CDR1 SGHRS, CDR2 YFSETQ.

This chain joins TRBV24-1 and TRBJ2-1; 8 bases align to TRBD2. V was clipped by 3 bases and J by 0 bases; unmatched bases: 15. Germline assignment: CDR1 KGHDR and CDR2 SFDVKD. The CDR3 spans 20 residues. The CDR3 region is CATSDPGGGGLAGSYNEQFF. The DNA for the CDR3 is TGTGCCACCAGTGATCCCGGTGGGGGGGGGCTAGCGGGCTCCTACAATGAGCAGTTCTTC.

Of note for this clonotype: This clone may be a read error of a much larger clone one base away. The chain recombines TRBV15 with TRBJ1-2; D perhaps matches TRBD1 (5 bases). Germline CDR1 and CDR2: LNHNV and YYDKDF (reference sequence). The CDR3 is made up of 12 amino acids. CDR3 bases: TGTGCCACCGGCAGGGATGTTTATGGCTACACCTTC. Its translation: CATGRDVYGYTF.

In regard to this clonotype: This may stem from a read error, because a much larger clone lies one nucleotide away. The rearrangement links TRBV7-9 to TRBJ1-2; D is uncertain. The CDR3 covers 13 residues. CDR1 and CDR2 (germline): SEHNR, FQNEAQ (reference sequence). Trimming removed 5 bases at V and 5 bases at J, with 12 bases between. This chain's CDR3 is CASSADGSYGYTF. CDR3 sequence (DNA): TGTGCCAGCAGCGCGGACGGGAGTTATGGCTACACCTTC.